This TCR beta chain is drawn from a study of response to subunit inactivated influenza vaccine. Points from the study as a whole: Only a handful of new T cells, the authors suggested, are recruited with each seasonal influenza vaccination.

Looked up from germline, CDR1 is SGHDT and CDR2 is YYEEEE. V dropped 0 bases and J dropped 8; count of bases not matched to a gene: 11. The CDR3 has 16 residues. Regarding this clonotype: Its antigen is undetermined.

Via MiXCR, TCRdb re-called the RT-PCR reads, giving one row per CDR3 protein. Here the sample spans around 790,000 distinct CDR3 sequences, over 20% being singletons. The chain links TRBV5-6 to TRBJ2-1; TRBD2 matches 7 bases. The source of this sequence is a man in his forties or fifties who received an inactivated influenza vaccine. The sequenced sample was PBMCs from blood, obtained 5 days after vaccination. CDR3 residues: CASSLGWTRWAHEQFF. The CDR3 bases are TGTGCCAGCAGCTTGGGATGGACTAGATGGGCCCATGAGCAGTTCTTC.